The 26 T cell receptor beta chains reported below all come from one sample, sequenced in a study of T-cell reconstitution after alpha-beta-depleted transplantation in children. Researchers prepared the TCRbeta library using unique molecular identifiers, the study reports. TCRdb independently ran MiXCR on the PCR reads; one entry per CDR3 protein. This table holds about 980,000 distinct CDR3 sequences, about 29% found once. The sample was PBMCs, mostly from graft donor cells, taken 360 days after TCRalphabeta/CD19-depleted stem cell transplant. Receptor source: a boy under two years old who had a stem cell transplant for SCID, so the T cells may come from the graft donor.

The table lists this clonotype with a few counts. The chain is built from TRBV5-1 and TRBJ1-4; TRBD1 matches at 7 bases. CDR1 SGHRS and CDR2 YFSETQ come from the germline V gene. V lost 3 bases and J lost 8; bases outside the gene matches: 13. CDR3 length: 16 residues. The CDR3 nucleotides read TGCGCCAGCAGCTGGACACCGGGACAGCGTGGCGAAAAACTGTTTTTT. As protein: CASSWTPGQRGEKLFF.

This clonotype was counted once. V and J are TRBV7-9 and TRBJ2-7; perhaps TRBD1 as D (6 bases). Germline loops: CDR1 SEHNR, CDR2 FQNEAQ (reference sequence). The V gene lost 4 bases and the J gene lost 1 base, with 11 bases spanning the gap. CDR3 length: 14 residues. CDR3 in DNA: TGTGCCAGCAGCTACCGGGACAAGTCCTACGAGCAGTACTTC. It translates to CASSYRDKSYEQYF.

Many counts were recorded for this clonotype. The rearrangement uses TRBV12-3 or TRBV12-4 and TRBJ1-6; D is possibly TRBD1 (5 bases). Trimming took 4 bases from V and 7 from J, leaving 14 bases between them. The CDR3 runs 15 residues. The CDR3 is CASSWWGLRNSPLHF. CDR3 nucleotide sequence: TGTGCCAGCAGTTGGTGGGGGTTAAGGAATTCACCCCTCCACTTT.

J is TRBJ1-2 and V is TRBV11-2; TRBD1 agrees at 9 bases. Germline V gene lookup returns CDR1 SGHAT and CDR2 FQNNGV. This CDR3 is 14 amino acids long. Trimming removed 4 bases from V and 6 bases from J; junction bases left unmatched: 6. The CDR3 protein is CASSSDRGSDGYTF. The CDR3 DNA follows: TGTGCCAGCAGCTCAGACAGGGGGAGTGATGGCTACACCTTC.

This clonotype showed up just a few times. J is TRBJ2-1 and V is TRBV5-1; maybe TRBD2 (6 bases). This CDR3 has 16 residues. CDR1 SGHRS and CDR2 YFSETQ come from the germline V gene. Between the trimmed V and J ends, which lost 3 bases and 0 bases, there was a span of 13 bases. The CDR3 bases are TGCGCCAGCAGCTACAGACTAGACCTCTCCTACAATGAGCAGTTCTTC. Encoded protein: CASSYRLDLSYNEQFF.

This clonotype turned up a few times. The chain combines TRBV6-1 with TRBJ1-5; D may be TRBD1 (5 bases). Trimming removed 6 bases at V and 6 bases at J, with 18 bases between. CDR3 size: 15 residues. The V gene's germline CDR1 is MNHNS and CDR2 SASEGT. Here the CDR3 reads CASSLSGGVGQPQHF. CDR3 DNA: TGTGCCAGCAGCTTGAGCGGGGGAGTGGGTCAGCCCCAGCATTTT.

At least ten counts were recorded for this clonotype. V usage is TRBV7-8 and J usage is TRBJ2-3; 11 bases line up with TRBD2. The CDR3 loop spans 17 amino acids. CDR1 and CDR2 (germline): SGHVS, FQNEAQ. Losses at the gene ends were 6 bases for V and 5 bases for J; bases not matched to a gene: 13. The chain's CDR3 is CASRAHHSGGAGDTQYF. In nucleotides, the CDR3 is TGTGCCAGCAGAGCTCACCATAGCGGGGGGGCGGGAGATACGCAGTATTTT.

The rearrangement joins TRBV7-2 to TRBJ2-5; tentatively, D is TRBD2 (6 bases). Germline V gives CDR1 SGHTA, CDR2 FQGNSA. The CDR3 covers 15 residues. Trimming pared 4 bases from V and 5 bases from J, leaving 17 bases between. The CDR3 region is CASSSLLIRGETQYF. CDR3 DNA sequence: TGTGCCAGCAGCTCCCTATTGATCCGGGGGGAGACCCAGTACTTC.

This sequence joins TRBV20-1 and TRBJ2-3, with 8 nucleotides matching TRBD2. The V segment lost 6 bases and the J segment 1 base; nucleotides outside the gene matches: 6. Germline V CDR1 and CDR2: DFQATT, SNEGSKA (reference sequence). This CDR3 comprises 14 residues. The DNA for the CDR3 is TGCAGTGCCGAGGGTAGCGGGGGCACAGATACGCAGTATTTT. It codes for CSAEGSGGTDTQYF.

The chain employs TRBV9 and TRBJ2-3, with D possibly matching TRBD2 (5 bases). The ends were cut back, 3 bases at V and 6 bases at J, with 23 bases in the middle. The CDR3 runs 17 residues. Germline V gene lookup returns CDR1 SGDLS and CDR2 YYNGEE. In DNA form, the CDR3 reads TGTGCCAGCAGCGCCTCTCGGCGGGTAACCTCGAGCGATACGCAGTATTTT. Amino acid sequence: CASSASRRVTSSDTQYF.

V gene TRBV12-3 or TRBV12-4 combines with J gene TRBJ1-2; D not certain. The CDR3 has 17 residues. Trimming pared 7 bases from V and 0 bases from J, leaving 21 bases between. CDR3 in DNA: TGTGCCAGCACTGACCGGGGTGAAATAGGAGCTAACTATGGCTACACCTTC. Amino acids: CASTDRGEIGANYGYTF.

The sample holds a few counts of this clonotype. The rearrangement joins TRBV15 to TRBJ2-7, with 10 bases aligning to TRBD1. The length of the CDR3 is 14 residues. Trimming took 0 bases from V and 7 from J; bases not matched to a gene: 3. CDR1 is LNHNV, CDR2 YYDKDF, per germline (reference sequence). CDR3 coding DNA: TGTGCCACCAGCAGAGAGGACAGGGGGGGGGAGCAGTACTTC. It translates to CATSREDRGGEQYF.

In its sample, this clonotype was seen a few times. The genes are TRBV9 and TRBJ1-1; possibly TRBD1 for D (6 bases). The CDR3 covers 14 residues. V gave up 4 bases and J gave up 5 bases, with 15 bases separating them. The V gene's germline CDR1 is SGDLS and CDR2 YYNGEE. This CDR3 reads CASSSEGGTTEAFF. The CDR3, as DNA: TGTGCCAGCAGCAGCGAAGGGGGGACTACTGAAGCTTTCTTT.

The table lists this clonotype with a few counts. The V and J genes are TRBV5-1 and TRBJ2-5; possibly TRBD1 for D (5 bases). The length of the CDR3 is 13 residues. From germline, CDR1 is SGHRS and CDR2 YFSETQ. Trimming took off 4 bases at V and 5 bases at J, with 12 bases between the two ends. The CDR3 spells CASSGRAPETQYF. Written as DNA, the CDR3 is TGCGCCAGCAGCGGCAGGGCCCCCGAGACCCAGTACTTC.

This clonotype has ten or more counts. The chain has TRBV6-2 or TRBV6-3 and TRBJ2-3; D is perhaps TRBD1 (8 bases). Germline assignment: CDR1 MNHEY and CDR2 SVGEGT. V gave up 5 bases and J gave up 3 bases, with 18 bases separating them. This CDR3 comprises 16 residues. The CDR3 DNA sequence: TGTGCCAGCAGTCGCGGACAGGGAGCGGGAACAGATACGCAGTATTTT. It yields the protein CASSRGQGAGTDTQYF.

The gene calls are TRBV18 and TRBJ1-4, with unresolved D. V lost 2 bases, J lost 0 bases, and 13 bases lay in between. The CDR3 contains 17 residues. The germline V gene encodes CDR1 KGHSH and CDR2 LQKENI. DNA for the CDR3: TGTGCCAGCTCACCAAAGTCTTTTAGCGCAACTAATGAAAAACTGTTTTTT. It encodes CASSPKSFSATNEKLFF.

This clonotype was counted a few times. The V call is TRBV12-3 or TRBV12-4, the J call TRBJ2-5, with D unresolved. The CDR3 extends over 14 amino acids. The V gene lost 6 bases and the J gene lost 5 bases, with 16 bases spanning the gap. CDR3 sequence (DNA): TGTGCCAGCAGCCGTAGAGGCCCCAGGGAGACCCAGTACTTC. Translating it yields CASSRRGPRETQYF.

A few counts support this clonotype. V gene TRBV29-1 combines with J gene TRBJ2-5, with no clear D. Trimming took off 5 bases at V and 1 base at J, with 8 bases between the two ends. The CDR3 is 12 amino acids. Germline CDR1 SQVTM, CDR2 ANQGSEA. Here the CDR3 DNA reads TGCAGCGTTATGGCATTCCAAGAGACCCAGTACTTC. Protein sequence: CSVMAFQETQYF.

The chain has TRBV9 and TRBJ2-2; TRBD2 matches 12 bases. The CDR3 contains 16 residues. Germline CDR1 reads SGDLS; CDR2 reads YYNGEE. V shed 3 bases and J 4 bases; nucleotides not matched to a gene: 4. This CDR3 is CASSELAGGPTGELFF. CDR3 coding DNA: TGTGCCAGCAGCGAGCTAGCGGGGGGGCCCACCGGGGAGCTGTTTTTT.

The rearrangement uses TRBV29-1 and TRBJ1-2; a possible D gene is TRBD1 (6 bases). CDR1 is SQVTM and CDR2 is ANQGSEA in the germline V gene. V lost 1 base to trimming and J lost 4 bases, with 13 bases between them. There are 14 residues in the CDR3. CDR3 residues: CSVEALTGTYGYTF. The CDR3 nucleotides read TGCAGCGTTGAAGCCCTAACAGGGACCTATGGCTACACCTTC.

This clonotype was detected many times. CDR3 in amino acids: CASRRQGSYEQYF. The CDR3 DNA is TGTGCCAGCAGAAGACAGGGGTCGTACGAGCAGTACTTC. The chain uses TRBV2 and TRBJ2-7; TRBD1 aligns across 8 bases. CDR1 SNHLY and CDR2 FYNNEI come from the germline V gene. The V and J ends lost 6 bases and 4 bases, in that order; junction bases with no gene match: 5. This CDR3 is built from 13 residues.

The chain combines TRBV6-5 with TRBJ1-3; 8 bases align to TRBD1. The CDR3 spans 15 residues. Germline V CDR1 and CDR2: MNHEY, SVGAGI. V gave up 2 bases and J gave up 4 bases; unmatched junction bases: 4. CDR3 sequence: CASSYTQGVGNTIYF. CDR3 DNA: TGTGCCAGCAGTTACACACAGGGGGTGGGAAACACCATATATTTT.

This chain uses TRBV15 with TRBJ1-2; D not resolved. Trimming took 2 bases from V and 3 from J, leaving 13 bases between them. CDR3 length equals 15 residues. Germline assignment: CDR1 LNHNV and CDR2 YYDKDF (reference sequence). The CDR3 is CATSRPANGDYGYTF. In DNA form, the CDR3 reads TGTGCCACCAGCAGACCAGCAAACGGAGACTATGGCTACACCTTC.

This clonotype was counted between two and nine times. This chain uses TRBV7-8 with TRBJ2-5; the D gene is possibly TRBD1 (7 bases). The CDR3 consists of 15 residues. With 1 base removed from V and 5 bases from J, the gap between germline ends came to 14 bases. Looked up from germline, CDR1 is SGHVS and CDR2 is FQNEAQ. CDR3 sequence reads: CASSLGWQGGETQYF. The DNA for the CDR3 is TGTGCCAGCAGCTTAGGTTGGCAGGGGGGCGAGACCCAGTACTTC.

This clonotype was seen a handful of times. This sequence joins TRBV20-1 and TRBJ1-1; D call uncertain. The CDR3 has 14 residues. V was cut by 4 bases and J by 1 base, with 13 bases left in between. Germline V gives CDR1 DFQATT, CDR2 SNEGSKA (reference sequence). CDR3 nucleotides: TGCAGTGCTACAATGACGTTGAGGAACACTGAAGCTTTCTTT. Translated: CSATMTLRNTEAFF.

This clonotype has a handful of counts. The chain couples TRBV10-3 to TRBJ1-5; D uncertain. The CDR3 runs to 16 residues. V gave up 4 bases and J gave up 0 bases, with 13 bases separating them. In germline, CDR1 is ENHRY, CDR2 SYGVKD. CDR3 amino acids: CAISVGWENSNQPQHF. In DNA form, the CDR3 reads TGTGCCATCAGTGTCGGGTGGGAAAATAGCAATCAGCCCCAGCATTTT.